Listed here are 28 T cell receptor beta chains from one sample, sequenced in a study of T cell responses to AZD1222 COVID-19 vaccine. Libraries were prepared by immunoSEQ multiplex PCR; TCRdb keeps only in-frame clonotypes and omits some of them. The top ten clones hold more than 3% of a sample with about 160,000 clones, 90% of them seen once. The sequencing here drew on peripheral blood, taken 28 days after the second AZD1222 dose. The origin of the receptors is an adult who received the AZD1222 COVID-19 vaccine.

The chain has TRBV6-5 and TRBJ1-1; 11 positions match TRBD1. The trim removed 6 bases at V and 4 bases at J, leaving 4 bases unmatched. This CDR3 has 14 residues. The V gene's germline CDR1 is MNHEY and CDR2 SVGAGI. This CDR3 is CASSWGQGVTEAFF. The CDR3 DNA is TGTGCCAGCAGCTGGGGACAGGGGGTCACTGAAGCTTTCTTT.

In this sample, this clone turned up once. The chain joins TRBV5-1 to TRBJ2-5; TRBD1 agrees at 9 bases. The germline V gene encodes CDR1 SGHRS and CDR2 YFSETQ. This CDR3 is 14 amino acids long. V lost 0 bases to trimming and J lost 5 bases; unmatched junction nucleotides: 2. The CDR3 region is CASSLGDRVETQYF. For the CDR3, the DNA is TGCGCCAGCAGCTTGGGGGACAGGGTGGAGACCCAGTACTTC.

The CDR3 protein is CSVRQGPTDTQYF. DNA for the CDR3: TGCAGCGTTAGACAGGGGCCGACAGATACGCAGTATTTT. V gene TRBV29-1 combines with J gene TRBJ2-3; 8 positions match TRBD1. From germline, CDR1 is SQVTM and CDR2 ANQGSEA. Trimming took 5 bases from V and 3 from J; bases not matched to a gene: 4. The CDR3 runs to 13 residues.

The chain uses TRBV6-5 and TRBJ1-1, with a possible D match to TRBD1 (6 bases). The germline V gene encodes CDR1 MNHEY and CDR2 SVGAGI. V was cut by 5 bases and J by 3 bases, with 10 bases left in between. This CDR3 is 13 amino acids long. As DNA, the CDR3 is TGTGCCAGCAGTCTGGACAGTTACACTGAAGCTTTCTTT. It translates to CASSLDSYTEAFF.

J is TRBJ1-1 and V is TRBV7-8; a possible D gene is TRBD1 (6 bases). V lost 5 bases and J 8 bases, leaving 18 bases between the germline ends. This CDR3 is 14 amino acids long. The germline CDR1 and CDR2 sequences are SGHVS and FQNEAQ. CDR3 protein: CASSISVAGVEAFF. As DNA, the CDR3 is TGTGCCAGCAGCATCTCGGTAGCAGGGGTGGAAGCTTTCTTT.

This rearrangement joins TRBV7-9 to TRBJ2-3; D is uncertain. Germline V gene data show CDR1 as SEHNR and CDR2 as FQNEAQ (reference sequence). The CDR3 runs 12 residues. Trimming removed 5 bases from V and 6 bases from J, with 9 bases in between. CDR3 region: CASSPYSDTQYF. The DNA of the CDR3 is TGTGCCAGCAGCCCCTATTCCGATACGCAGTATTTT.

The V call is TRBV11-2, the J call TRBJ1-1, with unresolved D. The CDR3 sequence is 15 residues long. Germline CDR1 SGHAT, CDR2 FQNNGV. Trimming took off 5 bases at V and 4 bases at J, with 17 bases between the two ends. The DNA of the CDR3 is TGTGCCAGCAGCCTTCACCGGGCCCCGACCACTGAAGCTTTCTTT. As protein: CASSLHRAPTTEAFF.

The CDR3 DNA reads TGTGCCAGCAGCCATGCCGGGAGCTCCTACGAGCAGTACTTC. It codes for CASSHAGSSYEQYF. This chain links TRBV7-8 with TRBJ2-7, with a tentative D call TRBD2 (6 bases). Trimming left V 5 bases short and J 0 bases short, with 11 bases between. CDR3 length equals 14 residues. Per germline, CDR1 SGHVS and CDR2 FQNEAQ. Full variable domain (missing parts from reference TRBV7-8 and TRBJ2-7): GAGVSQSPRYKVAKRGQDVALRCDPISGHVSLFWYQQALGQGPEFLTYFQNEAQLDKSGLPSDRFFAERPEGSVSTLKIQRTQQEDSAVYLCASSHAGSSYEQYFGPGTRLTVT.

The V and J genes are TRBV27 and TRBJ2-2; 11 bases fit TRBD2. The CDR3 sequence is 15 residues long. The J segment lost 6 bases and the V segment lost 7 bases, leaving 7 bases of the junction unmatched. Germline V CDR1 and CDR2: MNHEY, SMNVEV (reference sequence). DNA of the CDR3: TGTGCCAGCACTCAACTAGCGGGAGTAGCCGGGGAGCTGTTTTTT. Protein: CASTQLAGVAGELFF.

V and J are TRBV3-1 (or the pseudogene TRBV3-2) and TRBJ2-7, with TRBD2 identical over 10 bases. V trimming: 6 bases; J trimming: 2 bases; junction bases outside the gene matches: 4. Germline CDR1 reads LGHDT; CDR2 reads YNNKEL (reference sequence). The CDR3 contains 14 residues. CDR3 sequence: CASRSSGGPYEQYF. In DNA, the CDR3 is TGTGCCAGCAGGTCTAGCGGGGGCCCCTACGAGCAGTACTTC.

The genes are TRBV6-5 and TRBJ1-1, with a tentative D call TRBD1 (5 bases). Germline-derived CDR1 and CDR2 are MNHEY and SVGAGI. This CDR3 is built from 16 residues. The V and J ends lost 0 bases and 6 bases respectively, with 17 bases between them. The CDR3 nucleotides are TGTGCCAGCAGTTACTCGACTGGGGGGTATCGGGCTGAAGCTTTCTTT. Its translation: CASSYSTGGYRAEAFF.

The genes are TRBV25-1 and TRBJ1-1; D remains unclear. This CDR3 has 11 amino acids. CDR1 is MGHDK, CDR2 SYGVNS, per germline. V lost 4 bases and J lost 5, with 5 bases in between. As DNA, the CDR3 is TGTGCCAGCAGTGTGTGGACTGAAGCTTTCTTT. It encodes CASSVWTEAFF.

The V gene is TRBV5-1, the J gene TRBJ1-1, with TRBD1 identical over 9 bases. J gave up 5 bases and V 4 bases, and 9 bases lay outside the gene matches. CDR1 and CDR2 (germline): SGHRS, YFSETQ. CDR3 length equals 15 residues. The CDR3 DNA sequence: TGCGCCAGCAGCGCCGGGACAGGGTGGGAAACTGAAGCTTTCTTT. Protein product: CASSAGTGWETEAFF.

The V gene is TRBV2, the J gene TRBJ1-6; 7 positions match TRBD1. The V gene's germline CDR1 is SNHLY and CDR2 FYNNEI. With 7 bases clipped from V and 5 bases from J, the junction kept 8 bases outside the gene matches. This CDR3 region has 15 residues. CDR3 DNA: TGTGCCAGCAAAGAAACCGGGACAGATAATTCACCCCTCCACTTT. It is translated as CASKETGTDNSPLHF.

V and J are TRBV12-5 and TRBJ2-5, with D unclear. Germline assignment: CDR1 LGHNT and CDR2 FRNRAP. The V gene lost 1 base and the J gene lost 3 bases, with 15 bases spanning the gap. This CDR3 has 16 amino acids. The CDR3, as DNA: TGTGCTAGTGGTTTGGGTCGCTCCCGTATAAAAGAGACCCAGTACTTC. Protein sequence: CASGLGRSRIKETQYF.

This chain links TRBV15 with TRBJ2-7; 8 bases align to TRBD2. J gave up 2 bases and V 6 bases, and 6 bases lay outside the gene matches. Germline CDR1 is LNHNV and CDR2 is YYDKDF (reference sequence). CDR3 length: 14 residues. The CDR3 here is CATSTTGGPYEQYF. The CDR3 bases are TGTGCCACCAGTACGACGGGAGGGCCCTACGAGCAGTACTTC.

V usage is TRBV2 and J usage is TRBJ2-5; tentatively, D is TRBD1 or TRBD2 (6 bases each). CDR3 length equals 14 residues. Trimming left V 6 bases short and J 5 bases short, with 16 bases between. Germline V CDR1 and CDR2: SNHLY, FYNNEI. CDR3 coding DNA: TGTGCCAGCAGGAAGGTGGGGGGCGGGGAGACCCAGTACTTC. Amino acid sequence: CASRKVGGGETQYF.

The chain combines TRBV7-9 with TRBJ1-4; D remains unclear. This CDR3 is built from 15 residues. With 1 base removed from V and 7 bases from J, the gap between germline ends came to 13 bases. CDR1 is SEHNR and CDR2 is FQNEAQ in the germline V gene (reference sequence). The CDR3 DNA follows: TGTGCCAGCAGCTTAGAAGGCACATTGGTTGAAAAACTGTTTTTT. Its translation: CASSLEGTLVEKLFF.

The chain is built from TRBV29-1 and TRBJ1-2, with D possibly TRBD1 on 5 matching bases. This CDR3 is 14 amino acids long. Germline CDR1 SQVTM, CDR2 ANQGSEA. V was cut by 1 base and J by 3 bases, with 12 bases left in between. CDR3 in DNA: TGCAGCGTTGAAGTGGGACGGAACTACTATGGCTACACCTTC. Amino acid sequence: CSVEVGRNYYGYTF.

J is TRBJ2-7 and V is TRBV4-1; D remains ambiguous. The CDR3 is 15 residues long. Trimming cost V 2 bases and J 2 bases, with 13 bases left between them. Germline V gene lookup returns CDR1 MGHRA and CDR2 YSYEKL. The CDR3 sequence is CASSQSPGPPYEQYF. Here the CDR3 DNA reads TGCGCCAGCAGCCAAAGCCCGGGTCCCCCCTACGAGCAGTACTTC.

The V call is TRBV24-1, the J call TRBJ1-2; D is undetermined. CDR3 length: 16 amino acids. The V gene lost 3 bases and the J gene lost 4 bases, with 17 bases spanning the gap. CDR1 is KGHDR and CDR2 is SFDVKD in the germline V gene. The CDR3 loop is CATSDGKSSPFYGYTF. DNA of the CDR3: TGTGCCACCAGTGATGGAAAGTCTTCACCTTTCTATGGCTACACCTTC.

The CDR3 nucleotides are TGTGCCAGCAGCGCCAACATACAGTCCTGGCTCTACGAGCAGTACTTC. Translating gives CASSANIQSWLYEQYF. This chain links TRBV7-9 with TRBJ2-7; no reliable D call. This CDR3 spans 16 amino acids. Germline CDR1 and CDR2: SEHNR and FQNEAQ (reference sequence). The ends were cut back, 5 bases at V and 3 bases at J, with 20 bases in the middle.

This chain uses TRBV4-1 with TRBJ2-5, with 13 bases that match TRBD2. V shed 4 bases and J 5 bases; nucleotides not matched to a gene: 4. Germline V gene sequence: CDR1 MGHRA, CDR2 YSYEKL. The CDR3 extends over 15 amino acids. The CDR3 loop is CASSPGLAGVETQYF. CDR3 DNA: TGCGCCAGCAGCCCAGGACTAGCGGGAGTTGAGACCCAGTACTTC.

The chain has TRBV14 and TRBJ2-3; 7 bases line up with TRBD2. V lost 1 base to trimming and J lost 4 bases; unmatched junction nucleotides: 8. The CDR3 runs 16 residues. Per the germline V gene, CDR1 is SGHDN and CDR2 is FVKESK. The CDR3 reads CASSQVAGVISDTQYF. The CDR3 DNA sequence: TGTGCCAGCAGCCAAGTGGCGGGAGTGATATCAGATACGCAGTATTTT.

The rearrangement links TRBV14 to TRBJ2-3; tentative D call: TRBD1 (5 bases). V lost 0 bases and J lost 2, with 9 bases in between. The CDR3 sequence is 15 residues long. The germline V gene encodes CDR1 SGHDN and CDR2 FVKESK. The CDR3 sequence: CASSQEYRPTDTQYF. The DNA of the CDR3 is TGTGCCAGCAGCCAAGAGTACAGGCCCACAGATACGCAGTATTTT. Based on the CDR3 plus reference TRBV14 and TRBJ2-3, the full variable domain is EAGVTQFPSHSVIEKGQTVTLRCDPISGHDNLYWYRRVMGKEIKFLLHFVKESKQDESGMPNNRFLAERTGGTYSTLKVQPAELEDSGVYFCASSQEYRPTDTQYFGPGTRLTVL.

The chain has TRBV5-1 and TRBJ1-4; D is perhaps TRBD1 (5 bases). CDR1 and CDR2 (germline): SGHRS, YFSETQ. Trimming shortened V by 0 bases and J by 10 bases, and 19 bases separated the two germline ends. The CDR3 spans 16 residues. The DNA of the CDR3 is TGCGCCAGCAGCTTGGAGGAGAAGGGGTTGGCTGGAAAACTGTTTTTT. The encoded protein is CASSLEEKGLAGKLFF.

The chain couples TRBV6-5 to TRBJ1-1; D not certain. V was pared by 2 bases and J by 3 bases, with 10 bases between. Germline V gene data show CDR1 as MNHEY and CDR2 as SVGAGI. The CDR3 spans 14 residues. CDR3 protein: CASSYLGEYTEAFF. CDR3 nucleotides: TGTGCCAGCAGTTACCTTGGAGAGTACACTGAAGCTTTCTTT.

The CDR3 DNA sequence: TGTGCCAGCAGTGAAGCGGACACCTATAGCAATCAGCCCCAGCATTTT. Residues: CASSEADTYSNQPQHF. V is TRBV6-1 and J is TRBJ1-5, with D possibly being TRBD1 (5 bases). This CDR3 has 16 amino acids. Trimming shortened V by 0 bases and J by 0 bases, and 9 bases separated the two germline ends. Germline V gene data show CDR1 as MNHNS and CDR2 as SASEGT.